This TCR beta chain stems from a study of T cell responses to AZD1222 COVID-19 vaccine. The study, taken as a whole, reports: Among AZD1222 vaccinees, only six were seropositive at baseline. CD4 TCRs covered the whole spike, strongest at regions 160-218 and 743-854. In a largely white British group with more females than males, clonal diversity was possibly underestimated.

V trimming: 2 bases; J trimming: 3 bases; junction bases outside the gene matches: 12. CDR1 is MGHRA and CDR2 is YSYEKL in the germline V gene. The length of the CDR3 is 18 residues. Profiled with immunoSEQ multiplex PCR; TCRdb holds only in-frame clones, not every one. The sample includes about 120,000 clones, less than 95% seen only once; the top ten take less than 4.5%. As concerns this clone: Its antigen remains unidentified.

The rearrangement uses TRBV4-1 and TRBJ2-2; the match to TRBD2 covers 7 bases. This clonotype was obtained from an adult in good health. Sequences were derived from peripheral blood, sampled on day 0 of MenACWY control vaccination. Here the CDR3 reads CASSQPRLANVDTGELFF. CDR3 DNA sequence: TGCGCCAGCAGCCAACCTAGACTAGCAAACGTAGACACCGGGGAGCTGTTTTTT.